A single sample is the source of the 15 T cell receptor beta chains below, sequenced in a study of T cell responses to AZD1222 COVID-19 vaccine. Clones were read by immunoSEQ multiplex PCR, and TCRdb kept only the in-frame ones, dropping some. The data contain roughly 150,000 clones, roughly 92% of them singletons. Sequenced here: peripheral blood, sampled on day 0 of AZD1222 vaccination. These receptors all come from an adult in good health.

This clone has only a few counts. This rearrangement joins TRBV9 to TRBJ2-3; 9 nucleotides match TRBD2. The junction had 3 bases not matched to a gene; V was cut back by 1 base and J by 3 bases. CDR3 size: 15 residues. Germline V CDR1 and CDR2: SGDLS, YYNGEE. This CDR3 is CASSVSGRRTDTQYF. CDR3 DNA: TGTGCCAGCAGCGTAAGCGGGAGGAGGACAGATACGCAGTATTTT.

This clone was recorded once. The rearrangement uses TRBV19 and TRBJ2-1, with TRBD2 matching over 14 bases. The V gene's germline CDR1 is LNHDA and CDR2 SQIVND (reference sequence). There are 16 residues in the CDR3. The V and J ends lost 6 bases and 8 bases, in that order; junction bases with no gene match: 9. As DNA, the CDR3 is TGTGCCAGTAGGGGACTAGCGGGAGTCGGGTCCGATGAGCAGTTCTTC. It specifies CASRGLAGVGSDEQFF.

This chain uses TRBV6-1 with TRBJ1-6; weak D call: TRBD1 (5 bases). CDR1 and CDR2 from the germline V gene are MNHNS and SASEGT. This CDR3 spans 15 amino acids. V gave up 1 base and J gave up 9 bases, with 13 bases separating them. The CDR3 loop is CASSEGGGRPSPLHF. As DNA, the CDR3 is TGTGCCAGCAGTGAAGGGGGGGGAAGGCCTTCACCCCTCCACTTT.

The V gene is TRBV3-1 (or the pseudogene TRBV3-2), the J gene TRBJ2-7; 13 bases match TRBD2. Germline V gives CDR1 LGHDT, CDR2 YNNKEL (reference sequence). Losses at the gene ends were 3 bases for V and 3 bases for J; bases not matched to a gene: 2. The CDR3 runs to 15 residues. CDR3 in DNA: TGTGCCAGCAGCCACACTAGCGGGGGGGGCTACGAGCAGTACTTC. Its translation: CASSHTSGGGYEQYF.

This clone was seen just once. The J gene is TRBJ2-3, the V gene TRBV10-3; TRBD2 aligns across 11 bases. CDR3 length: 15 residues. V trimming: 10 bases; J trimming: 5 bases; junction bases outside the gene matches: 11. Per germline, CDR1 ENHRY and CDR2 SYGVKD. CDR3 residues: CATQPTSGVRDTQYF. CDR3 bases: TGTGCCACCCAACCGACTAGCGGGGTTAGAGATACGCAGTATTTT.

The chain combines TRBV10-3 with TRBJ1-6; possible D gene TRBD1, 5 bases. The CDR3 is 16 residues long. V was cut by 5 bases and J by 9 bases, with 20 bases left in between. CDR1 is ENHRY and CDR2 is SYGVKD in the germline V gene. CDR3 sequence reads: CAISSIGALGSSPLHF. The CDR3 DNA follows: TGTGCCATCAGTTCGATCGGGGCTCTTGGCAGTTCACCCCTCCACTTT.

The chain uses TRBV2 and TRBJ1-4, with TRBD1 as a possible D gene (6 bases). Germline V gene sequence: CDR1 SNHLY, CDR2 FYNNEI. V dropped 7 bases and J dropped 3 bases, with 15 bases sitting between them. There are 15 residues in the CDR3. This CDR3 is CASTTRGGANEKLFF. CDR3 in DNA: TGTGCCAGCACCACAAGGGGGGGAGCTAATGAAAAACTGTTTTTT. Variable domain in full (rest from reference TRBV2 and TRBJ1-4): EPEVTQTPSHQVTQMGQEVILRCVPISNHLYFYWYRQILGQKVEFLVSFYNNEISEKSEIFDDQFSVERPDGSNFTLKIRSTKLEDSAMYFCASTTRGGANEKLFFGSGTQLSVL.

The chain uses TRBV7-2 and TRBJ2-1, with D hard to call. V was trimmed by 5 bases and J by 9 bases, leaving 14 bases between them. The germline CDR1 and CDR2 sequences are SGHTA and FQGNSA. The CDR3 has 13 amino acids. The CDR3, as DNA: TGTGCCAGCAGCAATACGCCCTCACCTGAGCAGTTCTTC. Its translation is CASSNTPSPEQFF.

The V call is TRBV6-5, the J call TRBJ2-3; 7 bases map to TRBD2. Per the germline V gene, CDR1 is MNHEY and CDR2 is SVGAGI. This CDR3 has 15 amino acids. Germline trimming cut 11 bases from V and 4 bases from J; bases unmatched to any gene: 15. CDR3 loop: CAAPRKGGPPDTQYF. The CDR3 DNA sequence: TGTGCCGCCCCCAGAAAGGGAGGGCCCCCAGATACGCAGTATTTT.

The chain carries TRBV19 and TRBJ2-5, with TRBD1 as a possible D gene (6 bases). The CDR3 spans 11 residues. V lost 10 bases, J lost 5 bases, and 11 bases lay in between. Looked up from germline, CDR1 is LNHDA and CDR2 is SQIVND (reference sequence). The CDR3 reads CATRRGETQYF. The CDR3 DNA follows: TGTGCCACGAGAAGGGGGGAGACCCAGTACTTC. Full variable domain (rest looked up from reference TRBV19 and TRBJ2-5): DGGITQSPKYLFRKEGQNVTLSCEQNLNHDAMYWYRQDPGQGLRLIYYSQIVNDFQKGDIAEGYSVSREKKESFPLTVTSAQKNPTAFYLCATRRGETQYFGPGTRLLVL.

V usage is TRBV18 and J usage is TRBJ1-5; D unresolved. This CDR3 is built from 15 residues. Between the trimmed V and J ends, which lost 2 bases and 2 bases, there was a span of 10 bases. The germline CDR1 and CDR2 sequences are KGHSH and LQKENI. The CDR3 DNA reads TGTGCCAGCTCACCAGAGGGCCTGGGCAATCAGCCCCAGCATTTT. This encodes CASSPEGLGNQPQHF.

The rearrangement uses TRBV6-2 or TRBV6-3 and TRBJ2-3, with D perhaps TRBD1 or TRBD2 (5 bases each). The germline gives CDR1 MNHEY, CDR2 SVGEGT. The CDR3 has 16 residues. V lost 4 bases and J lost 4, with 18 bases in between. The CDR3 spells CASSWMWQGEADTQYF. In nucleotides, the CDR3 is TGTGCCAGCAGTTGGATGTGGCAGGGAGAGGCAGATACGCAGTATTTT.

The CDR3 reads CASSVAPPSVTDTQYF. In DNA form, the CDR3 reads TGTGCCAGCAGCGTAGCTCCCCCCTCCGTAACAGATACGCAGTATTTT. The chain employs TRBV9 and TRBJ2-3; no definite D call. Deletions cut 0 bases from V and 3 bases from J, with 14 bases between. Germline V gene lookup returns CDR1 SGDLS and CDR2 YYNGEE. This CDR3 contains 16 residues.

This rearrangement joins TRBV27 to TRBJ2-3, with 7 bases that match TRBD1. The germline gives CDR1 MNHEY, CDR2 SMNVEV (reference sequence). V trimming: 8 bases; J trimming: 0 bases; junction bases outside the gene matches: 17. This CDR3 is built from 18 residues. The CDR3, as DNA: TGTGCCAGCGGATTATCAGTGACAGGGACCCTAAGCACAGATACGCAGTATTTT. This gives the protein CASGLSVTGTLSTDTQYF.

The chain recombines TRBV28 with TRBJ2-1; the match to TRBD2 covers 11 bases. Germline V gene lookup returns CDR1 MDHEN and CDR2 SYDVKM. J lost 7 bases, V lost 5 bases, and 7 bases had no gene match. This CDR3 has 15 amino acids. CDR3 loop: CASSTLAGGRNEQFF. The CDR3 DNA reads TGTGCCAGCAGTACCCTAGCGGGAGGACGGAATGAGCAGTTCTTC.